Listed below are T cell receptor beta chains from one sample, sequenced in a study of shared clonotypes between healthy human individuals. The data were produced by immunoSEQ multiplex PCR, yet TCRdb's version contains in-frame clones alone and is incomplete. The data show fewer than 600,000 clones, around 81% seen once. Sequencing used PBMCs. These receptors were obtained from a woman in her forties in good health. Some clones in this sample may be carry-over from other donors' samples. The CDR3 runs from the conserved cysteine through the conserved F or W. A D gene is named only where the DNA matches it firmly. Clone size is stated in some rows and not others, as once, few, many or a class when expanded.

CASSHLRNKGETQYF	TGTGCCAGCAGCCACCTTCGGAACAAAGGAGAGACCCAGTACTTC	-	-	TRBV5-8	TRBJ2-5
CAWMGLAYNEQFF	TGTGCCTGGATGGGACTAGCGTACAATGAGCAGTTCTTC	TRBD2	-	TRBV30	TRBJ2-1
CAWSPSANRYNEQFF	TGTGCCTGGAGCCCCTCCGCAAATAGATACAATGAGCAGTTCTTC	-	-	TRBV30	TRBJ2-1
CASSFYSLGQSVGNEQFF	TGTGCCAGCAGTTTTTATTCTTTGGGTCAGTCAGTCGGTAATGAGCAGTTCTTC	-	-	TRBV28	TRBJ2-1
CASSLRTDNQPQHF	TGTGCCAGCAGCCTCAGGACGGACAATCAGCCCCAGCATTTT	-	-	TRBV2	TRBJ1-5
CASSFSGQGSYEQYF	TGTGCCAGCAGTTTTTCGGGTCAGGGGTCCTACGAGCAGTACTTC	-	few	TRBV27	TRBJ2-7
CASSTDGGETQYF	TGTGCCAGCAGTACGGACGGAGGGGAGACCCAGTACTTC	-	-	TRBV28	TRBJ2-5
CASSLKTSGRAESYNEQFF	TGTGCCAGCAGCCTGAAGACTAGCGGGAGGGCCGAATCCTACAATGAGCAGTTCTTC	TRBD2	-	TRBV9	TRBJ2-1
CASSPPGHAPYNEQFF	TGTGCCAGCAGCCCCCCGGGACATGCACCCTACAATGAGCAGTTCTTC	-	-	TRBV5-4	TRBJ2-1
CASSRTGYEQYF	TGTGCCAGCAGCCGGACAGGCTACGAGCAGTACTTC	TRBD1	-	TRBV7-9	TRBJ2-7
CASSWAWGFNYGYTF	TGTGCCAGCAGTTGGGCATGGGGCTTTAACTATGGCTACACCTTC	-	-	TRBV7-9	TRBJ1-2
CASRGASTYEQYF	TGTGCCAGCAGGGGGGCCTCGACCTACGAGCAGTACTTC	-	-	TRBV5-4	TRBJ2-7
CASSTQGVAAGDEQFF	TGTGCCAGTAGTACCCAGGGAGTAGCGGCGGGGGATGAGCAGTTCTTC	TRBD2	-	TRBV19	TRBJ2-1
CASSKGSGSHGQYF	TGTGCCAGCAGCAAAGGAAGCGGGAGCCACGGGCAGTACTTC	-	-	TRBV21-1	TRBJ2-7
CASSLFMMDEERSGNTIYF	TGTGCCAGCAGTTTATTCATGATGGATGAGGAGCGGTCTGGAAACACCATATATTTT	-	-	TRBV28	TRBJ1-3
CASRGGGYEQYF	TGTGCCAGCCGAGGGGGCGGCTACGAGCAGTACTTC	TRBD1	few	TRBV18	TRBJ2-7
CAWRLLTSGKETQYF	TGTGCCTGGAGGCTACTGACTAGCGGGAAAGAGACCCAGTACTTC	TRBD2	few	TRBV30	TRBJ2-5
CASSQDEGSGNTIYF	TGTGCCAGCAGCCAAGACGAGGGCTCGGGAAACACCATATATTTT	-	-	TRBV4-2	TRBJ1-3
CASSESTGTGQFF	TGTGCCAGCAGTGAGTCAACCGGGACAGGGCAGTTCTTC	TRBD1	-	TRBV6-1	TRBJ2-1
CASSLAREAASPETQYF	TGCGCCAGCAGCTTGGCCCGGGAGGCCGCTTCCCCAGAGACCCAGTACTTC	TRBD2	-	TRBV5-1	TRBJ2-5